This T cell receptor beta chain is drawn from a study of blood T cells in healthy people across ages. General study points: Leaving the PBMCs unsorted stopped any conclusive comparison of naive versus antigen-experienced cells. Unknown donor CMV status possibly confounded expanded clonotype changes. Per million T cells, TCR beta diversity dropped about linearly as age rose.

V was pared by 4 bases and J by 11 bases, with 15 bases between. In germline, CDR1 is SGHDT, CDR2 YYEEEE. The CDR3 is 13 amino acids. To note about this clonotype: Its target is unknown.

Then a second PCR, running roughly 7 to 11 cycles, was carried out with a sample-barcoded 5' primer and a J-beta primer mix. In TCRdb, the 5' RACE reads were re-called with MiXCR into one record per CDR3 protein. The sample records roughly 1 million distinct CDR3 sequences, 20% to 25% being singletons. Donors were healthy Caucasian individuals from Russia aged roughly 6 to 90. These data also featured in a second study, about T cells of mothers and their children.

Sequencing was carried out using blood. The rearrangement joins TRBV5-6 to TRBJ1-4; D remains ambiguous. The source of this sequence is a girl aged 2 to 9 in good health. The CDR3 DNA reads TGTGCCAGCAGCCAAGGAAGTTCGGACAAACTGTTTTTT. Its translation is CASSQGSSDKLFF.